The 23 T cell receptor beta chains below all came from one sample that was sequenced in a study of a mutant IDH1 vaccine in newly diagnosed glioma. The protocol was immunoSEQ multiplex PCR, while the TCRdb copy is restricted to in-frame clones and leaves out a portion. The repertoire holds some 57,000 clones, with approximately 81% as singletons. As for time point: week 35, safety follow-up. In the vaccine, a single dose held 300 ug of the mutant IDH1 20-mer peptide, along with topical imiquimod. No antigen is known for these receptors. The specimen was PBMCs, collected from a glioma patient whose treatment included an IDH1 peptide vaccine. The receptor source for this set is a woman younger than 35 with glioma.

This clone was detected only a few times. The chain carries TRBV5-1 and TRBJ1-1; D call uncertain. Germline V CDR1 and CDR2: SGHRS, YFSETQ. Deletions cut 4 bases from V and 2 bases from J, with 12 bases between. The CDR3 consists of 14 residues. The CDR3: CASSPWASNTEAFF. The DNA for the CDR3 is TGCGCCAGCAGCCCCTGGGCCAGCAACACTGAAGCTTTCTTT.

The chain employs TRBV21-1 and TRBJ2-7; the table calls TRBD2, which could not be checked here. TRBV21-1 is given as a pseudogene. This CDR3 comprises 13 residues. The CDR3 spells CASSKAISYEQYF. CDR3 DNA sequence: TGTGCCAGCAGCAAAGCTATCTCCTACGAGCAGTACTTC.

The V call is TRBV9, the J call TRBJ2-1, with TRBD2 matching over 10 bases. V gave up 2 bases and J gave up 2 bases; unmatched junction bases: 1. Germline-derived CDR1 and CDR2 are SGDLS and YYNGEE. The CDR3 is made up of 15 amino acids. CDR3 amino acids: CASSVGLAAYNEQFF. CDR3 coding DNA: TGTGCCAGCAGCGTCGGACTAGCGGCCTACAATGAGCAGTTCTTC.

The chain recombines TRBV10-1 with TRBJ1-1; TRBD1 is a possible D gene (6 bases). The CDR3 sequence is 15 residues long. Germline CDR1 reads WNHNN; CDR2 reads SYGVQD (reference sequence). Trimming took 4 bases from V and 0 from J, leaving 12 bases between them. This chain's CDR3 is CASSAGQRMNTEAFF. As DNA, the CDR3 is TGCGCCAGCAGTGCCGGACAGAGAATGAACACTGAAGCTTTCTTT.

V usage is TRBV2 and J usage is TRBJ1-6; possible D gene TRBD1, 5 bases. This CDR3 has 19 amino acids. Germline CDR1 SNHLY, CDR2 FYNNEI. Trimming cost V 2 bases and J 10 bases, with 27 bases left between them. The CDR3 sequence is CASSETLDIGARIRSPLHF. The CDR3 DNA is TGTGCCAGCAGTGAAACGTTGGACATAGGCGCAAGGATCCGCTCACCCCTCCACTTT.

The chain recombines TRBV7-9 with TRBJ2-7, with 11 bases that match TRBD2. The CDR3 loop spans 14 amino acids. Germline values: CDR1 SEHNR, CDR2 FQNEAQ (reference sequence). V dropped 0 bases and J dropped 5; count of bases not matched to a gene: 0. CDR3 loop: CASSLAGLADEQYF. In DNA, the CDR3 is TGTGCCAGCAGCTTAGCGGGACTAGCGGACGAGCAGTACTTC.

The CDR3 DNA sequence: TGTGCCAGCAGCTTAGCGATGGAGGGGCGGGGTGGCTACACCTTC. Translating gives CASSLAMEGRGGYTF. V gene TRBV7-8 combines with J gene TRBJ1-2; D possibly corresponds to TRBD1 (5 bases). CDR1 and CDR2 from the germline V gene are SGHVS and FQNEAQ. This CDR3 has 15 residues. The V end lost 0 bases, the J end lost 7 bases, and 15 bases lay between the germline ends.

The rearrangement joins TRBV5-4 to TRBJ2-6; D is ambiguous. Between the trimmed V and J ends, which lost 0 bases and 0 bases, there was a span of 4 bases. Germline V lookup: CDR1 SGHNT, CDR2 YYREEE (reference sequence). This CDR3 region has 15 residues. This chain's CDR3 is CASSLGHSGANVLTF. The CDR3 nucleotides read TGTGCCAGCAGCTTGGGGCACTCTGGGGCCAACGTCCTGACTTTC.

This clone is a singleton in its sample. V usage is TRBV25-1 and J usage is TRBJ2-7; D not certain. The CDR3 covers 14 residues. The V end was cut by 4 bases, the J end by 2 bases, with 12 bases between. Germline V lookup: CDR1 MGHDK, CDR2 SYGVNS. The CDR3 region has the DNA TGTGCCAGCAGTGGTGACACAAGGGCCTACGAGCAGTACTTC. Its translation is CASSGDTRAYEQYF.

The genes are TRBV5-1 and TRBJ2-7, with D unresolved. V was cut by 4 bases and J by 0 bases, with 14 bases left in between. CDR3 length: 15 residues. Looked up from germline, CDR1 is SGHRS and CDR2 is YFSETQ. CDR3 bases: TGCGCCAGCAGCCCTCCAGAACGCAGCTCCTACGAGCAGTACTTC. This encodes CASSPPERSSYEQYF.

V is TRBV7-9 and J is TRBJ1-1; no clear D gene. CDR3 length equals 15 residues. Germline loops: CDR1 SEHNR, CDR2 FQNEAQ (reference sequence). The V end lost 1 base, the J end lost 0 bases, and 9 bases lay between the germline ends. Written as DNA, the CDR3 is TGTGCCAGCAGCTTAGAGGCTTTCATGAACACTGAAGCTTTCTTT. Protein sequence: CASSLEAFMNTEAFF.

DNA of the CDR3: TGTGCCAGCTCACCAACTCCGGGGCGTACCCACTACGAGCAGTACTTC. Encoded protein: CASSPTPGRTHYEQYF. This chain links TRBV18 with TRBJ2-7, with D perhaps being TRBD1 or TRBD2 (5 bases each). This CDR3 has 16 amino acids. V lost 2 bases and J 3 bases, leaving 17 bases between the germline ends. Germline values: CDR1 KGHSH, CDR2 LQKENI.

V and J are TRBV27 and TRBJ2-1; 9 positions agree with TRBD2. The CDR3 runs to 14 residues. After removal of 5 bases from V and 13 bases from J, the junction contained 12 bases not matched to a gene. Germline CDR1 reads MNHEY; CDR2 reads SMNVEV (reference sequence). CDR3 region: CASSELVAGGSQFF. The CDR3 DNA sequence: TGTGCCAGCAGTGAGTTGGTTGCGGGGGGGTCTCAGTTCTTC.

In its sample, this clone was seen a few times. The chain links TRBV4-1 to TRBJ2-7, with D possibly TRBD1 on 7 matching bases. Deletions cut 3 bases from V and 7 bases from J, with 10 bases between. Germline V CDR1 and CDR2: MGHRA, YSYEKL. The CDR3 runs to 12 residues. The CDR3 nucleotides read TGCGCCAGCAGCCACCCAGGGGGGGAGCAGTACTTC. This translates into CASSHPGGEQYF.

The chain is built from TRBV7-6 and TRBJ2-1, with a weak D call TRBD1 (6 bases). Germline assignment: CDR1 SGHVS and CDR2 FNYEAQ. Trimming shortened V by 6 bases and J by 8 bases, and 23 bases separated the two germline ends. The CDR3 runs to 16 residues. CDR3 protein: CASSGGHRRGHHEQFF. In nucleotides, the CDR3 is TGTGCCAGCAGTGGGGGCCACCGTAGGGGACACCATGAGCAGTTCTTC.

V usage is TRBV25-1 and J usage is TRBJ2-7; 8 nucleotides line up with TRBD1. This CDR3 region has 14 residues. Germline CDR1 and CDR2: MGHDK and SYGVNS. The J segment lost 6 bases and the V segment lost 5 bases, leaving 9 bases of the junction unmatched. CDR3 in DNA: TGTGCCAGCAGTACGACAGGGGTCCTACTCGAGCAGTACTTC. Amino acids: CASSTTGVLLEQYF.

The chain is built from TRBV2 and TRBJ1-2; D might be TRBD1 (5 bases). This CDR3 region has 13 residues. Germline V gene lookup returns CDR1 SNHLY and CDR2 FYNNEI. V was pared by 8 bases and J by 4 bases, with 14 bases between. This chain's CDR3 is CASQGGATYGYTF. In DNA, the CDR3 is TGTGCCAGCCAAGGAGGGGCTACCTATGGCTACACCTTC.

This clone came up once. The CDR3 region has the DNA TGTGCCAGCACCCCCGGACAGGGGGCGAGACACTACTATGGCTACACCTTC. Translated: CASTPGQGARHYYGYTF. This chain connects TRBV7-8 to TRBJ1-2, with 11 positions matching TRBD1. The V segment lost 7 bases and the J segment 3 bases; nucleotides outside the gene matches: 13. The germline gives CDR1 SGHVS, CDR2 FQNEAQ. There are 17 residues in the CDR3.

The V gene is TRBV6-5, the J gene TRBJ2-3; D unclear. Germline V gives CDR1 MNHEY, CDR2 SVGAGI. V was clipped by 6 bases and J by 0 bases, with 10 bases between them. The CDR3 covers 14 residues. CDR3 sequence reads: CASSPRTSTDTQYF. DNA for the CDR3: TGTGCCAGCAGCCCGAGAACTAGCACAGATACGCAGTATTTT.

CDR3 DNA: TGTGCCAGCAGTTACCGACTGGAGGGCACAGATACGCAGTATTTT. As protein: CASSYRLEGTDTQYF. The chain is built from TRBV6-5 and TRBJ2-3, with D tentatively TRBD2 (5 bases). V was shortened by 2 bases and J by 1 base, with 10 bases between the two germline ends. Looked up from germline, CDR1 is MNHEY and CDR2 is SVGAGI. The CDR3 contains 15 residues.

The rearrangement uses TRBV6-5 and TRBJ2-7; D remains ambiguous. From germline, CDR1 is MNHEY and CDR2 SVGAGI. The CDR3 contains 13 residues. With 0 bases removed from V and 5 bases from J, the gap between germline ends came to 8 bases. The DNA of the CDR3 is TGTGCCAGCAGTTACTCAGGGTCCCACGAGCAGTACTTC. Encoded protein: CASSYSGSHEQYF.

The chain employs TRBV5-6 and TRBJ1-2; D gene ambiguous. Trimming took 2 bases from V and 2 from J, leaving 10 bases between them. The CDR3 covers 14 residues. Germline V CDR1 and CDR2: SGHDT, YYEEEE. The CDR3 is CASSFKSGNYGYTF. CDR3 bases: TGTGCCAGCAGCTTTAAATCAGGAAACTATGGCTACACCTTC.

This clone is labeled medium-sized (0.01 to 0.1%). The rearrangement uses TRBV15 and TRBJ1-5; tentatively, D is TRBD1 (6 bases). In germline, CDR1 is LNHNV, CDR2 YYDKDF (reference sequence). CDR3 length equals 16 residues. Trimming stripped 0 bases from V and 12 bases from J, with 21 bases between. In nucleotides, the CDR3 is TGTGCCACCAGCAGAGATCGGGGGGGCACCTACGGGTTCCAGCATTTT. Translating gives CATSRDRGGTYGFQHF.